This TCR beta chain was documented in a study of T cell repertoires in cytomegalovirus infection (dated by TCRdb to between 2018 and 2021). Study-wide context: The peptide stimulations were aimed at well-studied HLA-B-restricted epitopes as well as recently identified HLA-C-restricted CMV epitopes, whose presentation resists viral immunomodulation. Donor HLA type was relevant to the analysis, as public TCR beta signatures indicated carriage of CMV infection together with the matching HLA type.

Trimming removed 8 bases from V and 2 bases from J; the gene matches leave 4 bases unexplained. The CDR3 covers 13 residues, taking in both the cysteine and the phenylalanine. Only the CDR3 DNA stays, 39 bases, in frame from base 1. CDR1 and CDR2, looked up from the germline V gene (reference sequence), are SEHNR and FQNEAQ. The treatment or condition label here, explained by the study, means: in vitro stimulation with specific CMV peptide epitopes to enrich CMV-specific T cells. The investigation overall reported the following: The ex vivo response was dominated by HLA-C-restricted CMV-specific TCR beta clonotypes, which also provided the single most frequent clonotype in two of eight donors. In both this cohort and an independent roughly 400-donor cohort, the cumulative frequency of public TCR beta family members distinguished carriers of CMV infection plus the relevant HLA type.

Comments on this clonotype: The antigen it recognizes is unknown. No base quality information exists; no much larger clone differs at one position.

For sequencing, an Illumina HiSeq 1500 was employed. Using fastp trimming at Q25 and MiXCR clonotype assembly, TCRdb reanalyzed the public sequencing data and kept in-frame beta chains. Records with the same CDR3 protein are collapsed into one entry carrying the most frequent genes and DNA. This sample is represented by hundreds of thousands of distinct CDR3 sequences; around 32% of them were singletons. In total, the top ten clones hold roughly 20% of the sample. Recombination connected TRBV7-9 to TRBJ2-3; 7 central nucleotides agree with TRBD2. The TCR comes from a human donor in good health (CMV status not recorded). Some clones in this sample may be carry-over from other donors' samples. The starting material was cultured PBMCs, obtained from culture after CMV antigen stimulation. Here the CDR3 is given as CASASGNTDTQYF. The nucleotide sequence is TGTGCCAGCGCTAGCGGAAACACAGATACGCAGTATTTT.